One sample yielded the 9 T cell receptor beta chains listed below, sequenced in a study of cytomegalovirus exposure and HLA in healthy donors. Both 60 Vbeta primers and 13 Jbeta primers went into the PCR. Profiled with immunoSEQ multiplex PCR; TCRdb holds only in-frame clones, not every one. The profile shows about 81,000 clones, about nine tenths of them singletons. Sequenced: PBMCs. These receptors were taken from a man younger than 35 in good health and CMV-seronegative.

The chain carries TRBV27 and TRBJ1-5; 8 nucleotides match TRBD1. This CDR3 is built from 18 residues. CDR1 is MNHEY and CDR2 is SMNVEV in the germline V gene (reference sequence). Trimming took 3 bases from V and 2 from J; bases not matched to a gene: 12. The CDR3 nucleotides are TGTGCCAGCAGTTTGGGGCAGGGGGCGCTTAAGGGCAATCAGCCCCAGCATTTT. The encoded protein is CASSLGQGALKGNQPQHF.

The rearrangement uses TRBV7-8 and TRBJ2-7; a weak D match, TRBD1 (6 bases). The V and J ends lost 5 bases and 0 bases respectively, with 11 bases between them. Germline V gene data show CDR1 as SGHVS and CDR2 as FQNEAQ. This CDR3 has 14 residues. CDR3 nucleotides: TGTGCCAGCAGCAACCGGGACAACTCCTACGAGCAGTACTTC. Translated: CASSNRDNSYEQYF.

The chain is built from TRBV28 and TRBJ1-2; TRBD1 might be the D (6 bases). Germline-derived CDR1 and CDR2 are MDHEN and SYDVKM. Trimming removed 8 bases from V and 7 bases from J, with 8 bases in between. The CDR3 contains 10 residues. The CDR3 DNA follows: TGTGCCAGCCACAGGGTTGGCTACACCTTC. Translation gives CASHRVGYTF.

The chain recombines TRBV7-9 with TRBJ2-7; 9 nucleotides align to TRBD1. V lost 1 base to trimming and J lost 1 base; unmatched junction nucleotides: 5. CDR3 size: 16 residues. The germline gives CDR1 SEHNR, CDR2 FQNEAQ (reference sequence). In DNA, the CDR3 is TGTGCCAGCAGCTTAGGGGGACAGGGTTCTTCCTACGAGCAGTACTTC. Its translation is CASSLGGQGSSYEQYF.

The V gene is TRBV5-8, the J gene TRBJ1-6, with D perhaps matching TRBD1 (5 bases). The CDR3 loop spans 14 amino acids. Trimming shortened V by 0 bases and J by 6 bases, and 7 bases separated the two germline ends. The germline CDR1 and CDR2 sequences are SGHTS and YDEGEE. In nucleotides, the CDR3 is TGTGCCAGCAGCTTGGGACAGACTAATTCACCCCTCCACTTT. It encodes CASSLGQTNSPLHF.

The chain links TRBV25-1 to TRBJ2-1, with 9 bases matching TRBD2. Trimming at V came to 4 bases and at J to 2 bases, leaving 3 bases not matched to a gene. CDR1 and CDR2 from the germline V gene are MGHDK and SYGVNS. The CDR3 is 15 amino acids. The CDR3 spells CASSVTSGPYNEQFF. The DNA for the CDR3 is TGTGCCAGCAGTGTTACTAGCGGGCCCTACAATGAGCAGTTCTTC.

This clone was detected only a few times. This CDR3 reads CASSLPGQGALDEQFF. The CDR3 bases are TGTGCCAGCAGTTTACCGGGACAGGGGGCTCTGGATGAGCAGTTCTTC. The V gene is TRBV28, the J gene TRBJ2-1; 12 bases match TRBD1. Losses at the gene ends were 2 bases for V and 8 bases for J; bases not matched to a gene: 7. The germline V gene has CDR1 MDHEN and CDR2 SYDVKM. The CDR3 is 16 residues long.

This clone appeared once. This rearrangement joins TRBV5-3 to TRBJ1-2; D not resolved. TRBV5-3 is flagged as an ORF with uncertain function. V lost 8 bases and J lost 4, with 6 bases in between. The CDR3 is made up of 10 amino acids. This chain's CDR3 is CARSSYGYTF. CDR3 nucleotides: TGTGCCAGGAGTAGCTATGGCTACACCTTC.

This sequence joins TRBV19 and TRBJ2-7, with 13 positions matching TRBD2. V was clipped by 5 bases and J by 6 bases; unmatched bases: 4. CDR3 size: 14 residues. Germline V lookup: CDR1 LNHDA, CDR2 SQIVND (reference sequence). The CDR3 DNA reads as TGTGCCAGTAGTGTCGGACTAGCGGGAGTCGAGCAGTACTTC. Protein product: CASSVGLAGVEQYF.